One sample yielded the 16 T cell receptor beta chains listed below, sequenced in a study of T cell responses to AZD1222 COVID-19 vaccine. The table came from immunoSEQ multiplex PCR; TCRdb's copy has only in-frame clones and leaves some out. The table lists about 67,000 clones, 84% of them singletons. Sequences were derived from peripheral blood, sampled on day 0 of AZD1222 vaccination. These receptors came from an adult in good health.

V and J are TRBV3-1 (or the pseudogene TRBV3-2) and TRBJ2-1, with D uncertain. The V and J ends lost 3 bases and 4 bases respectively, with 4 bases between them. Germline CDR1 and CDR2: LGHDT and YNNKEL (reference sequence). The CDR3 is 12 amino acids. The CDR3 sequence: CASSQDYNEQFF. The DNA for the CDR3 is TGTGCCAGCAGCCAGGATTACAATGAGCAGTTCTTC.

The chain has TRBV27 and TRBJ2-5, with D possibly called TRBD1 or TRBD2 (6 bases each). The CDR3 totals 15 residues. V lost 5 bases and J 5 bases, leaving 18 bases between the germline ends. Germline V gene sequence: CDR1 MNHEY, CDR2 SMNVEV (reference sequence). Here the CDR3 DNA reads TGTGCCAGCAGTCTGGGGGCTCGGGCGGGGGAGACCCAGTACTTC. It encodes CASSLGARAGETQYF.

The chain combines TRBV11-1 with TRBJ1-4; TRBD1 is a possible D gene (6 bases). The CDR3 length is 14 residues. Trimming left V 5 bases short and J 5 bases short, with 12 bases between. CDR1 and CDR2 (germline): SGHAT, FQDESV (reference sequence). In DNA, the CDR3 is TGTGCCAGCAGCCCGACAGGTCCAAATGAAAAACTGTTTTTT. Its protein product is CASSPTGPNEKLFF.

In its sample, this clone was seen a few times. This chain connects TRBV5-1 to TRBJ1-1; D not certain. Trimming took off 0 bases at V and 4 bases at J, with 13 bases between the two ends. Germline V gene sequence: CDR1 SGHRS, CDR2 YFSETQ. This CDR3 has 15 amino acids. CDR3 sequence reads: CASSLGGVIGTEAFF. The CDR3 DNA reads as TGCGCCAGCAGCTTGGGCGGGGTAATAGGCACTGAAGCTTTCTTT.

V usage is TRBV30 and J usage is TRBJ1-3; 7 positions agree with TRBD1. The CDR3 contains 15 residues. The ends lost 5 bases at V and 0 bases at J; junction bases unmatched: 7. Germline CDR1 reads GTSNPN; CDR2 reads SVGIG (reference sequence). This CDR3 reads CAWAPGQLSGNTIYF. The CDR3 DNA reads TGTGCCTGGGCTCCGGGACAGCTCTCTGGAAACACCATATATTTT.

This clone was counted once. The CDR3 here is CASSAETSGFFTDTQYF. DNA of the CDR3: TGTGCCAGCAGCGCGGAAACTAGCGGGTTTTTCACAGATACGCAGTATTTT. This chain connects TRBV5-8 to TRBJ2-3, with 9 bases matching TRBD2. CDR1 and CDR2 from the germline V gene are SGHTS and YDEGEE. The V segment lost 4 bases and the J segment 2 bases; nucleotides outside the gene matches: 11. This CDR3 comprises 17 residues.

The chain's CDR3 is CASSEAWSWRGKNTEAFF. Written as DNA, the CDR3 is TGTGCCAGCAGTGAAGCCTGGTCATGGAGAGGTAAAAACACTGAAGCTTTCTTT. The chain recombines TRBV2 with TRBJ1-1; unclear D gene. The V and J ends lost 0 bases and 2 bases respectively, with 19 bases between them. Germline-derived CDR1 and CDR2 are SNHLY and FYNNEI. This CDR3 spans 18 amino acids.

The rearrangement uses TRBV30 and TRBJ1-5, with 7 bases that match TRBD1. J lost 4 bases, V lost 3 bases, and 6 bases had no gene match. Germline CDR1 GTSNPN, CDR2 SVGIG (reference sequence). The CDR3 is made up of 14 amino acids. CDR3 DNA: TGTGCCTGGAGAGACGGGACAGCAAATCAGCCCCAGCATTTT. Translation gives CAWRDGTANQPQHF.

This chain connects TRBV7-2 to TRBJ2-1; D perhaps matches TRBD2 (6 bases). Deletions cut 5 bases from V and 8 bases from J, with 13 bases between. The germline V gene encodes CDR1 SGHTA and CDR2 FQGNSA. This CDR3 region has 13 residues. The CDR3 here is CASSGQWGDEQFF. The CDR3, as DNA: TGTGCCAGCAGCGGCCAGTGGGGGGATGAGCAGTTCTTC.

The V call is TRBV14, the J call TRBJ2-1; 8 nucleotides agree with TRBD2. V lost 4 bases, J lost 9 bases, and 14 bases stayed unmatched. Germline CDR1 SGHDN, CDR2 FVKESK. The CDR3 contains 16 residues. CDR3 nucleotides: TGTGCCAGCAGCCGGGTCGGGGGGGCTTGGCTAAGTGAGCAGTTCTTC. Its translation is CASSRVGGAWLSEQFF. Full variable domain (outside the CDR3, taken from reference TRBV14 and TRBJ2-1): EAGVTQFPSHSVIEKGQTVTLRCDPISGHDNLYWYRRVMGKEIKFLLHFVKESKQDESGMPNNRFLAERTGGTYSTLKVQPAELEDSGVYFCASSRVGGAWLSEQFFGPGTRLTVL.

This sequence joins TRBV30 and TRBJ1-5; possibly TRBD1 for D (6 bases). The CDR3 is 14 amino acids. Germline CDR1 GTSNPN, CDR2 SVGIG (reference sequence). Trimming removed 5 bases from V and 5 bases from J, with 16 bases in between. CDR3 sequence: CAWASRDIYQPQHF. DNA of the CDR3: TGTGCCTGGGCCTCCCGGGACATCTATCAGCCCCAGCATTTT.

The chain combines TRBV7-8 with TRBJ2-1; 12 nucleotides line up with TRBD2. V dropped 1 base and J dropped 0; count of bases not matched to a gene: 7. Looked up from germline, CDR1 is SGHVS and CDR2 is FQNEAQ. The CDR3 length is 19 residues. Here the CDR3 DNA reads TGTGCCAGCAGCTTAGTACTAGCGGGGGGTCCGAGCTCCTACAATGAGCAGTTCTTC. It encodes CASSLVLAGGPSSYNEQFF.

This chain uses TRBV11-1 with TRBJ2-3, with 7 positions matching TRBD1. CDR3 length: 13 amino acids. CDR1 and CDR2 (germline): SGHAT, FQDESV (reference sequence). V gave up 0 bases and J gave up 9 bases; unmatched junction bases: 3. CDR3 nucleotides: TGTGCCAGCAGCTTAGCGTCCAGGGGGACGCAGTATTTT. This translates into CASSLASRGTQYF.

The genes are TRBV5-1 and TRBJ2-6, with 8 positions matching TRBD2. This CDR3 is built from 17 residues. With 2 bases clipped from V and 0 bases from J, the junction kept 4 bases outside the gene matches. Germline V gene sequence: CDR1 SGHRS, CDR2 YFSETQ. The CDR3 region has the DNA TGCGCCAGCAGCTTTACTAGCGGAGACTCTGGGGCCAACGTCCTGACTTTC. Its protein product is CASSFTSGDSGANVLTF.

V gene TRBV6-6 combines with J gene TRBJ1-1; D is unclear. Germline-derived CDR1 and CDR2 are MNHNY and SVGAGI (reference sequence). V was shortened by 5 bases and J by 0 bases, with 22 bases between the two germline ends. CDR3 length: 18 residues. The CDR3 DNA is TGTGCCAGCAGTCGCTTCGGGCCAAGAACTAAATTGAACACTGAAGCTTTCTTT. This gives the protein CASSRFGPRTKLNTEAFF.

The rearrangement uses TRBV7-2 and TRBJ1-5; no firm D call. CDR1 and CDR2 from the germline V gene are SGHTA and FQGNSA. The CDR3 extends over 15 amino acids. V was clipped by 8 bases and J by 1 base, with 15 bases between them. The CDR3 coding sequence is TGTGCCAGCGGGGTCGAGGGTTTCAGCAATCAGCCCCAGCATTTT. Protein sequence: CASGVEGFSNQPQHF.